These T cell receptor beta chains were read from a single sample in a study of shared clonotypes between healthy human individuals. Profiled with immunoSEQ multiplex PCR; TCRdb holds only in-frame clones, not every one. The sample lists about 2 million clones, about 95% occurring once. What was sequenced was naive CD8+ T cells sorted from blood. The source is a man in his late teens or twenties in good health. CDR3s include the opening cysteine and the closing phenylalanine or tryptophan.

>TRBV6-1
CASSPPRGGTEAFF
>TRBV18
CASTLGQAAYEQYF
>TRBV2
CASSETEGTSPYEQYF
>TRBV5-1
CASSLALAGAGYNEQFF
>TRBV5-6
CASSLVASQETQYF
>TRBV27
CASSSRLAGGYNEQFF
>TRBV28
CATLLDRVSYEQYF
>TRBV18
CASSPPKGLSGANVLTF
>TRBV7-8
CASSPPSGDPQGEQYF
>TRBV29-1
CSVEEDGVFKNIQYF
>TRBV11-3
CASSLSQGWMAYNEQFF
>TRBV25-1
CASSELGEETQYF